This T cell receptor (beta chain) was recovered during a study of glioma-infiltrating T cells. Study-wide findings and caveats: Very few CDR3 sequences were shared between tissue and blood.

TCR alpha and beta CDR3 regions were amplified from RNA using iRepertoire nested multiplex PCR. A single record per CDR3 protein comes from TCRdb applying MiXCR to the multiplex PCR reads. The table shows 3,000 to 5,000 distinct CDR3 sequences, with roughly 90% occurring only once. The CDR3 covers 13 residues. V shed 4 bases and J shed 2 bases, with 8 bases lying between them. CDR1 is LGHDT, CDR2 YNNKEL, per germline (reference sequence). This clonotype has only one observation. What it recognizes is unknown. Since the library was made to target alpha chains, this beta chain is a stray read and its abundance is not meaningful.

The source material was glioma tissue, nonneoplastic brain tissue, or PBMCs (not recorded which). The chain combines TRBV3-1 with TRBJ1-1; D unclear. The source is a human donor with low-grade glioma or glioblastoma, undergoing nonglioma brain surgery, or in good health (not recorded which). CDR3 region: CASSPWGNTEAFF. The CDR3 coding sequence is TGTGCCAGCAGCCCGTGGGGTAACACTGAAGCTTTCTTT. Looking up the rest from reference TRBV3-1 and TRBJ1-1 gives the full variable domain: DTAVSQTPKYLVTQMGNDKSIKCEQNLGHDTMYWYKQDSKKFLKIMFSYNNKELIINETVPNRFSPKSPDKAHLNLHINSLELGDSAVYFCASSPWGNTEAFFGQGTRLTVV.